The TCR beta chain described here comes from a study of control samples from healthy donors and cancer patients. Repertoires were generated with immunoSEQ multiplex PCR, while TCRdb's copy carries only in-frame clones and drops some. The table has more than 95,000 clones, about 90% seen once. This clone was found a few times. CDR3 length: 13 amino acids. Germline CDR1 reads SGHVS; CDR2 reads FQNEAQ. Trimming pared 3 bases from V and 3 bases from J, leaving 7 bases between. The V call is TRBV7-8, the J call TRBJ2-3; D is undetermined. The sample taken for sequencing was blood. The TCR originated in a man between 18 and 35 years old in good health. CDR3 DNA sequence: TGTGCCAGCAGCTTTTCTGAAACAGATACGCAGTATTTT. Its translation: CASSFSETDTQYF.